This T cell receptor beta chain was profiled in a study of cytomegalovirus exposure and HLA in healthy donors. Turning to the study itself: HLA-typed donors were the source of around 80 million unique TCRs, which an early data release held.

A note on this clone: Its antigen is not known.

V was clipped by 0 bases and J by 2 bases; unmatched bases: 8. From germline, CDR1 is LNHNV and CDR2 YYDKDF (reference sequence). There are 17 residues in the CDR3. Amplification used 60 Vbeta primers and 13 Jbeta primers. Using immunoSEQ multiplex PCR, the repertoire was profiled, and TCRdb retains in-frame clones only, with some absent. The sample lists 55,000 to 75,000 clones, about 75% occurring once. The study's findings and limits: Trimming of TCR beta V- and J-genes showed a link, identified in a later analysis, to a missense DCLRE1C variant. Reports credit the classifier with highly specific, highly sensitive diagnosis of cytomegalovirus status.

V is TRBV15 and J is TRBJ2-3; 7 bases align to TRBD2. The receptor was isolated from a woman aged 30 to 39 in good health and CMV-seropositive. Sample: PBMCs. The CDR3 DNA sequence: TGTGCCACCAGCAGAGATGGTGCGGGAGTAGTCACAGATACGCAGTATTTT. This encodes CATSRDGAGVVTDTQYF.